A single sample gave rise to the 5 T cell receptor beta chains below, sequenced in a study of cytomegalovirus exposure and HLA in healthy donors. The PCR was carried out with 60 Vbeta primers and 13 Jbeta primers. Clones were read by immunoSEQ multiplex PCR, and TCRdb kept only the in-frame ones, dropping some. Of some 140,000 clones in the sample, around 9% were seen once. Sequenced material: PBMCs. The receptors here all came from a woman between 35 and 50 years old in good health and CMV-seropositive.

This chain uses TRBV21-1 with TRBJ1-2; TRBD1 is the table's D call and was not checked against the DNA. TRBV21-1 is a recognized pseudogene. CDR3 size: 12 residues. The CDR3 protein is CASSATGYGYTF. CDR3 DNA: TGTGCCAGCAGTGCGACAGGGTACGGCTACACCTTC.

This sequence joins TRBV25-1 and TRBJ2-1; 8 positions match TRBD2. V lost 6 bases, J lost 3 bases, and 1 base stayed unmatched. The CDR3 is made up of 13 amino acids. Germline V lookup: CDR1 MGHDK, CDR2 SYGVNS. This CDR3 is CASRAGGYNEQFF. The CDR3, as DNA: TGTGCCAGCAGGGCGGGGGGCTACAATGAGCAGTTCTTC.

The chain joins TRBV11-2 to TRBJ1-6; TRBD1 agrees at 9 bases. There are 17 residues in the CDR3. V lost 6 bases and J lost 8; bases outside the gene matches: 14. The germline V gene encodes CDR1 SGHAT and CDR2 FQNNGV. CDR3 in DNA: TGTGCCAGCAGTTTAACAGGGGGCGCCCAATTGTATTCACCCCTCCACTTT. Protein product: CASSLTGGAQLYSPLHF.

The J gene is TRBJ1-2, the V gene TRBV9; TRBD1 might be the D (6 bases). V lost 1 base, J lost 8 bases, and 15 bases lay in between. Germline CDR1 SGDLS, CDR2 YYNGEE. The CDR3 totals 14 residues. CDR3 coding DNA: TGTGCCAGCAGCGTATCGGCAGGGGAAGAAGGCTACACCTTC. It translates to CASSVSAGEEGYTF.

This clone was seen more than once but under ten times. V is TRBV19 and J is TRBJ2-7, with 8 bases fitting TRBD1. Germline V CDR1 and CDR2: LNHDA, SQIVND (reference sequence). V lost 6 bases to trimming and J lost 4 bases; unmatched junction nucleotides: 5. CDR3 size: 13 residues. In DNA form, the CDR3 reads TGTGCCAGTAGGGGACAGGACAGATACGAGCAGTACTTC. Translated, it gives CASRGQDRYEQYF.